Below, one T cell receptor beta chain is given with its context. Its antigen is still unknown. The data stem from a study of shared clonotypes between healthy human individuals. Profiling relied on immunoSEQ multiplex PCR, and the TCRdb table lists in-frame clones only, not all of them. In the table there are more than 1 million clones, 70% to 80% of which are singletons. Study findings and constraints: Non-shared clonotypes had lower generation probabilities than those shared by all four donors.

Sequenced sample: memory CD4+ T cells from PBMCs. As to subset: CD45RA-negative fraction. The source of this sequence is a man aged 18 to 30 in good health. Some clones in this sample may be carry-over from other donors' samples.

The CDR3: CAWSVRPYEQYF. CDR3 nucleotides: TGTGCCTGGAGTGTTCGGCCCTACGAGCAGTACTTC. The chain links TRBV30 to TRBJ2-7; no definite D call. The V and J ends lost 0 bases and 2 bases respectively, with 5 bases between them. Germline CDR1 reads GTSNPN; CDR2 reads SVGIG (reference sequence). The CDR3 covers 12 residues.